This T cell receptor (beta chain) is from a study of OX40 agonist ivuxolimab in advanced cancers. Study-level background: Ivuxolimab was an agonistic, fully human IgG2 monoclonal antibody directed against OX40 (CD134), a costimulatory receptor. Intravenous ivuxolimab was administered to patients every 2 weeks at six dose levels: 0.01, 0.1, 0.3, 1.5, 3 and 10 mg/kg. Of the approximately 54 dose-escalation patients, hepatocellular carcinoma was present in approximately 20, melanoma in approximately 15, renal cell carcinoma in 9 and head and neck cancer in 9. In the dose-escalation cohort, around four fifths of patients were male, and the mean age was roughly 60 years with a range of roughly 23 to 79. Prior anti-PD-1, anti-PD-L1 or anti-CTLA-4 therapy was permitted, and about two fifths of dose-escalation patients had received checkpoint inhibitors. Partial responses occurred in three dose-escalation patients: two with cutaneous melanoma and one with hepatocellular carcinoma. The point of sequencing TCRbeta in the periphery was to test whether ivuxolimab changed TCR sequence diversity and drove clonal T-cell expansion. The paper reports the monotherapy dose-escalation portion (N of about 51 patients) of the phase I ivuxolimab trial. The paper's findings and limits, for the study overall: Low levels of normalized T-cell clonal expansion were also seen in some nonresponding patients. On average, CD8+ T cells showed more expanded clones than CD4+ T cells after ivuxolimab. Antigen specificity was not determined for the clonally expanded peripheral T cells. In partial responders in the 0.1-3.0 mg/kg groups, normalized peripheral clonal expansion was found to be among the lowest, especially among CD8+ T cells. At doses from 0.1 to 3.0 mg/kg, clonal expansion was seen in both CD4+ and CD8+ blood T cells between baseline and week 6.

The cysteine opens and the phenylalanine closes a CDR3 of 13 amino acids. The sequence is cut down to CDR3 DNA, 39 bases in frame from base 1. From a lookup of the germline V gene, CDR1 and CDR2 are SNHLY and FYNNEI. Trimming at the junction amounts to 7 bases on V and 4 bases on J, and the germline ends lie 13 bases apart. A word on this clone: Its antigen specificity is not known. The record has no base qualities; no much larger clone is one base away.

To sequence the TCRbeta CDR3 region, genomic DNA was isolated from the sorted cells. The immunoSEQ Assay was used for sequencing of TCRbeta CDR3 regions. TCRdb holds this immuneACCESS table with in-frame rearrangements only. Some clones are missing; in checked studies, unresolved V genes explain under half, and the rest has no known cause. This sample comprises around 40,000 clones, approximately 82% of them detected only once. The ten largest clones take up approximately 8.1% of the sample. The trial excluded patients who had a history of autoimmune disease or who were on systemic immunosuppression. Peripheral blood for TCR sequencing was drawn from every dose cohort at baseline, at cycle 4 day 1 and at cycle 7 day 1. The samples were taken from a phase I, first-in-human, multicenter, open-label dose-escalation trial of ivuxolimab. Adults with locally advanced or metastatic melanoma, renal cell, hepatocellular, or head and neck squamous cell carcinoma were enrolled in the trial. CD4+ and CD8+ T cells were sorted separately from peripheral blood before TCR sequencing.

Here the sequenced sample was CD4+ or CD8+ T cells sorted from blood, taken in a trial of the OX40 agonist ivuxolimab. This TCR was sampled from an adult with an advanced solid tumor such as melanoma, head and neck, liver or kidney cancer. Here the chain combines TRBV2 and TRBJ1-1; the best D guess is TRBD1, with 5 bases matching. The DNA is TGTGCCAGCACCGAGGGGACGAGCACTGAAGCTTTCTTT. It translates as CASTEGTSTEAFF. Reference TRBV2 and TRBJ1-1 genes cover what lies past the CDR3, so the full variable domain is EPEVTQTPSHQVTQMGQEVILRCVPISNHLYFYWYRQILGQKVEFLVSFYNNEISEKSEIFDDQFSVERPDGSNFTLKIRSTKLEDSAMYFCASTEGTSTEAFFGQGTRLTVV.